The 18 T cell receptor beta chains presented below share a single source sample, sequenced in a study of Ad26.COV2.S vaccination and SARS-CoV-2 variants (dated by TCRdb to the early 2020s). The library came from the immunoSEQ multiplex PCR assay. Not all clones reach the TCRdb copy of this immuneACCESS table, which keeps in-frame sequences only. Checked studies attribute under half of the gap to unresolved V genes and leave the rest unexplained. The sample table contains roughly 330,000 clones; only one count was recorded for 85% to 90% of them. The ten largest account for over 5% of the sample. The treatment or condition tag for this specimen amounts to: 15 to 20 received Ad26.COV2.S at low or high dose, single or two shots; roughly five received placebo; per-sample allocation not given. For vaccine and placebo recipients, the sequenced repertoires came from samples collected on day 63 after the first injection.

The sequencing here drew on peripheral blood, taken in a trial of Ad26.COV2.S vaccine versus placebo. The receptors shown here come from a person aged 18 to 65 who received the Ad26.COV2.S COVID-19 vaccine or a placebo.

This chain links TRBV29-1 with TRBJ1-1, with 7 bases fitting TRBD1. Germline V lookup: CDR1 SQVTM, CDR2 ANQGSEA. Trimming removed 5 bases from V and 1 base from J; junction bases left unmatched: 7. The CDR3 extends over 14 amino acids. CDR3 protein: CSVLAQGRNTEAFF. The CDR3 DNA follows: TGCAGCGTTCTTGCACAGGGGCGGAACACTGAAGCTTTCTTT.

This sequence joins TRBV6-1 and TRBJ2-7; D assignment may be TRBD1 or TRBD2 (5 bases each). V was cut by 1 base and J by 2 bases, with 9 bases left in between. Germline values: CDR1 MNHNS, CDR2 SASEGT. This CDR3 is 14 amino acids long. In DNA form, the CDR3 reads TGTGCCAGCAGTGAAGTAGGGACCCCCTACGAGCAGTACTTC. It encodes CASSEVGTPYEQYF.

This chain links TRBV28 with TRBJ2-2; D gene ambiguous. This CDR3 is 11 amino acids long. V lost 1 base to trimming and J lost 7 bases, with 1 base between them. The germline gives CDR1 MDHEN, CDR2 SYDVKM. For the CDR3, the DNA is TGTGCCAGCAGTTTATTCGGGGAGCTGTTTTTT. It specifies CASSLFGELFF.

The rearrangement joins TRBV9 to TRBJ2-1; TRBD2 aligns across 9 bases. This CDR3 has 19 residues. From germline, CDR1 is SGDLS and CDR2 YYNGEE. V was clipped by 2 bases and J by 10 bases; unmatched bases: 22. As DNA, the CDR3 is TGTGCCAGCAGCGTTCTGGTAGGTGGTAGCGGGAGCCCTCTGGGGGAGCAGTTCTTC. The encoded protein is CASSVLVGGSGSPLGEQFF. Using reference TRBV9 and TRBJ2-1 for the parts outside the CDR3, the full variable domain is DSGVTQTPKHLITATGQRVTLRCSPRSGDLSVYWYQQSLDQGLQFLIQYYNGEERAKGNILERFSAQQFPDLHSELNLSSLELGDSALYFCASSVLVGGSGSPLGEQFFGPGTRLTVL.

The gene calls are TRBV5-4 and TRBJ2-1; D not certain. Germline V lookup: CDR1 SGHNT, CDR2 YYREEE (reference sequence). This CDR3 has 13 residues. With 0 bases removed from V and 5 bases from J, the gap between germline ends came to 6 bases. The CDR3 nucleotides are TGTGCCAGCAGCTTGGGGCTAAACAATGAGCAGTTCTTC. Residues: CASSLGLNNEQFF.

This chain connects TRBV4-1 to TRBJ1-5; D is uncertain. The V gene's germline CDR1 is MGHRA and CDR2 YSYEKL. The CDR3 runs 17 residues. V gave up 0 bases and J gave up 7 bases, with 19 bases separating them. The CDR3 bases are TGCGCCAGCAGCCAAGAAGGTTTTATAGCGACGGGGCAGCCCCAGCATTTT. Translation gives CASSQEGFIATGQPQHF.

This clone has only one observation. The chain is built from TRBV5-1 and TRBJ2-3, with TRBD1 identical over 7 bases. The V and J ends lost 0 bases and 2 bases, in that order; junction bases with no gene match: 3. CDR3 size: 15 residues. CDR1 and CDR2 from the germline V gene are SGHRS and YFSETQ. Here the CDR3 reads CASSLDGTATDTQYF. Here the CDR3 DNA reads TGCGCCAGCAGCTTGGATGGGACAGCCACAGATACGCAGTATTTT.

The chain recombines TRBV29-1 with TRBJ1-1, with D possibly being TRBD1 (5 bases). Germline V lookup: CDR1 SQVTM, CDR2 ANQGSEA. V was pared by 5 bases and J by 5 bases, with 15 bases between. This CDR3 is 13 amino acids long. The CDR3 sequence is CSVREGWGTEAFF. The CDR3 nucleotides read TGCAGCGTTAGAGAGGGGTGGGGGACTGAAGCTTTCTTT.

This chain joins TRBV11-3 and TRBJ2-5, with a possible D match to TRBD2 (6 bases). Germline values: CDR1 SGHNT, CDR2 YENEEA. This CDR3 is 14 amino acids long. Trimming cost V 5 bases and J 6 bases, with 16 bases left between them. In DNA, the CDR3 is TGTGCCAGCAGCCGATCGGACTACCTAAAGACCCAGTACTTC. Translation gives CASSRSDYLKTQYF. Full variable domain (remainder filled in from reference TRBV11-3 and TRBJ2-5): EAGVVQSPRYKIIEKKQPVAFWCNPISGHNTLYWYLQNLGQGPELLIRYENEEAVDDSQLPKDRFSAERLKGVDSTLKIQPAELGDSAVYLCASSRSDYLKTQYFGPGTRLLVL.

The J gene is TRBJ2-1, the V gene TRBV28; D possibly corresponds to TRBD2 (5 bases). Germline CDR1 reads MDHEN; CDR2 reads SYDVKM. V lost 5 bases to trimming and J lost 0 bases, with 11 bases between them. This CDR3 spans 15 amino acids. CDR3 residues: CASSPDWSSYNEQFF. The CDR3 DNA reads TGTGCCAGCAGTCCGGACTGGAGCTCCTACAATGAGCAGTTCTTC.

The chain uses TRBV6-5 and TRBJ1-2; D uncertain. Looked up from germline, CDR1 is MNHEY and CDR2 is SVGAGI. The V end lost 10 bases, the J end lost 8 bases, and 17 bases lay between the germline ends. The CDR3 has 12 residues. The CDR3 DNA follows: TGTGCCACCCTACTACTGGGGTTCGGCTACACCTTC. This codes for CATLLLGFGYTF.

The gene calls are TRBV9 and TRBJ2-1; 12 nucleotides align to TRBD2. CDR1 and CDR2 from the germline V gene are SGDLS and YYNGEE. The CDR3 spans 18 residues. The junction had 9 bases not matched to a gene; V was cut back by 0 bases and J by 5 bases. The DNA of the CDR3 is TGTGCCAGCAGCGTAGGGCTAGCGGGGGGGCCGAACCACAATGAGCAGTTCTTC. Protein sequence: CASSVGLAGGPNHNEQFF.

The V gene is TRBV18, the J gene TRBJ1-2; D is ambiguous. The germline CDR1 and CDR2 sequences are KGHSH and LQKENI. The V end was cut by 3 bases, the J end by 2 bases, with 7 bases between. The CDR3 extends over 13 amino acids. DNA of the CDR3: TGTGCCAGCTCACCGACTGCGAACTATGGCTACACCTTC. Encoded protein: CASSPTANYGYTF.

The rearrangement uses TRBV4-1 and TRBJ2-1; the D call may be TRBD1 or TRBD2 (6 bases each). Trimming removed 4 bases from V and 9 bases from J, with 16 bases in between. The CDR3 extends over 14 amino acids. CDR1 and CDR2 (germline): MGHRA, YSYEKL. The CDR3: CASSLEGGWGEQFF. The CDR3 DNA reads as TGCGCCAGCAGCCTAGAGGGGGGTTGGGGTGAGCAGTTCTTC.

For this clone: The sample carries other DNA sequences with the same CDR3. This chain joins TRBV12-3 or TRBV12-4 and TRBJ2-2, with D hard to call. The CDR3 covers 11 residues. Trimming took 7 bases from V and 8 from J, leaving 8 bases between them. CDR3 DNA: TGTGCCAGCACCCGAACAGGGGAGCTGTTTTTT. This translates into CASTRTGELFF.

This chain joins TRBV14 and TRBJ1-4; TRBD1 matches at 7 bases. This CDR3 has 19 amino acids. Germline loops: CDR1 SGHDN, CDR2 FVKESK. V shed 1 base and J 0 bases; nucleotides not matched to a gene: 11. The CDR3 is CASSQATTGWGATNEKLFF. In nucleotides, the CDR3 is TGTGCCAGCAGCCAAGCCACGACAGGGTGGGGGGCAACTAATGAAAAACTGTTTTTT.

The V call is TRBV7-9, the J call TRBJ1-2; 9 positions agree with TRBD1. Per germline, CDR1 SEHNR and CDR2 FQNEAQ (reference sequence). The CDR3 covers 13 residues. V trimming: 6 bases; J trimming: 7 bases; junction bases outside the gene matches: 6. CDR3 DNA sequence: TGTGCCAGCAGGCACAGGGGGCCGTTTGGCTACACCTTC. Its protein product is CASRHRGPFGYTF.

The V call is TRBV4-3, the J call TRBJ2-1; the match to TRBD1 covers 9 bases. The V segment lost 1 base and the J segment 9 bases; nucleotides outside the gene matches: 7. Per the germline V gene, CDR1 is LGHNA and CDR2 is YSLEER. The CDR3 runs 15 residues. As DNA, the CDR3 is TGCGCCAGCAGCCAAGTAAGACAGGGGGTCGGTGAGCAGTTCTTC. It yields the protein CASSQVRQGVGEQFF.